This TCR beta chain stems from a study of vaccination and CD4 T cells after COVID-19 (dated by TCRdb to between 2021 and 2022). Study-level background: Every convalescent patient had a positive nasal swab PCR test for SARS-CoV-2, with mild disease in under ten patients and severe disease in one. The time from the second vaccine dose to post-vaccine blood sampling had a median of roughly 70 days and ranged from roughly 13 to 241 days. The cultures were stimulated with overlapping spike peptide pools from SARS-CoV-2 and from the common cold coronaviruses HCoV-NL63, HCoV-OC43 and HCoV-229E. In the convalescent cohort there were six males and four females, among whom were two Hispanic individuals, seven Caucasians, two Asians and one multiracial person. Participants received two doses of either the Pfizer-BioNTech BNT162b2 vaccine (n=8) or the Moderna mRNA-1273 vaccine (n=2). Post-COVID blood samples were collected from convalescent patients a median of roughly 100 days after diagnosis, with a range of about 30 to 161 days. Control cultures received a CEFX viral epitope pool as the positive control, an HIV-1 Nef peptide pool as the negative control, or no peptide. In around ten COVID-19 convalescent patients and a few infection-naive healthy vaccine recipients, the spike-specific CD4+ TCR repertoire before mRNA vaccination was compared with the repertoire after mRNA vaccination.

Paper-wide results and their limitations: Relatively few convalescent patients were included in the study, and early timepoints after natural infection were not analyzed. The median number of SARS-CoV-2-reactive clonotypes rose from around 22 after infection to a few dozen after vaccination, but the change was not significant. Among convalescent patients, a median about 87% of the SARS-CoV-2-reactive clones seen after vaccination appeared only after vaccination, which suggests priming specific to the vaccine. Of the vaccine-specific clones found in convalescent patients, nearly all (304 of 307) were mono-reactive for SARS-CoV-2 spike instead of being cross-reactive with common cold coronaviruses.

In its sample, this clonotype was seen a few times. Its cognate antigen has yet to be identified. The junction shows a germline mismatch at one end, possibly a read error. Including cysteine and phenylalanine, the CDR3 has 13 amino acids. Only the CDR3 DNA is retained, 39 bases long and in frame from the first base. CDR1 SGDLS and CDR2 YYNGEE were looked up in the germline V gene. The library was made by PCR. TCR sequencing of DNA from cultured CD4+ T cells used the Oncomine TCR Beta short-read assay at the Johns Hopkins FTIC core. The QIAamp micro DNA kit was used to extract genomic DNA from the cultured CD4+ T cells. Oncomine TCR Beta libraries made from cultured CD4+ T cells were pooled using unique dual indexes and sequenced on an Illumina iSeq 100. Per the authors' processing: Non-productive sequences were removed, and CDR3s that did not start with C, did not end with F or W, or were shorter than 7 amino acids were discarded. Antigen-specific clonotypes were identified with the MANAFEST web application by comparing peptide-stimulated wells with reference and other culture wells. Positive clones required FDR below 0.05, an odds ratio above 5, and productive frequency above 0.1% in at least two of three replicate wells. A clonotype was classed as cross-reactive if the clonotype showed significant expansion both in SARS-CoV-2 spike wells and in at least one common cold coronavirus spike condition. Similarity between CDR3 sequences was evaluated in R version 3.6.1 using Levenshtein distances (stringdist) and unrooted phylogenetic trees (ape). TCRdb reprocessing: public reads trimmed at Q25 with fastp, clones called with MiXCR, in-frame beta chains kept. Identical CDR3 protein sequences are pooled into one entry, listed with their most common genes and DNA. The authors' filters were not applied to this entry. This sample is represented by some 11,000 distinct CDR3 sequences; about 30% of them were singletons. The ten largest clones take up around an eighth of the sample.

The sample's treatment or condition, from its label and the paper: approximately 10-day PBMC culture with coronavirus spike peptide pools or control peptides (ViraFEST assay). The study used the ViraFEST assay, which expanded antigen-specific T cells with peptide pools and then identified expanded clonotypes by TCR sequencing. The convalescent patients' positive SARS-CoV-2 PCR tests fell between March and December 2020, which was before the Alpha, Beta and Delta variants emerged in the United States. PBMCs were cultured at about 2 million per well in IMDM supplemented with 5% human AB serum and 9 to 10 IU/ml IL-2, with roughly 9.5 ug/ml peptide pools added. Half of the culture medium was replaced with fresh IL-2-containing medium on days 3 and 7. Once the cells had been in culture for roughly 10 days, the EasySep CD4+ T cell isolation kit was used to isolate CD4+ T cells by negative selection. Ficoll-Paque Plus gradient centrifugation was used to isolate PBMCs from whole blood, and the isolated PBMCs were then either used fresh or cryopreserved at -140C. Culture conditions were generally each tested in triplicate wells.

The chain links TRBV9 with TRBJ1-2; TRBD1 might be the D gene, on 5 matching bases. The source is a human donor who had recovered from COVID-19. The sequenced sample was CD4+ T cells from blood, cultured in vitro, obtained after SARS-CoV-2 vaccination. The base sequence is TGTGCCAGCAGCGTAATCCCCACAGGCGGCTACACCTTT. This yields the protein CASSVIPTGGYTF.